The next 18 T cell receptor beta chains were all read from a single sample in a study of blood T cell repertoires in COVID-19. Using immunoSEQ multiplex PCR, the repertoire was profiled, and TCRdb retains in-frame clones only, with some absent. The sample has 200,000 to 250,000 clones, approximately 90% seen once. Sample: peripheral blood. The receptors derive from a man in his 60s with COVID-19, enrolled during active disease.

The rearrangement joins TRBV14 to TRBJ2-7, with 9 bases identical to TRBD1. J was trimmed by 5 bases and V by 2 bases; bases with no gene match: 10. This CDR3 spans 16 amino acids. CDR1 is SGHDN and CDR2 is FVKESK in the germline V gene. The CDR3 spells CASSQKLTGGQNEQYF. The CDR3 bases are TGTGCCAGCAGCCAAAAGTTGACAGGGGGACAGAACGAGCAGTACTTC. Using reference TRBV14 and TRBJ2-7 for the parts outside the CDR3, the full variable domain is EAGVTQFPSHSVIEKGQTVTLRCDPISGHDNLYWYRRVMGKEIKFLLHFVKESKQDESGMPNNRFLAERTGGTYSTLKVQPAELEDSGVYFCASSQKLTGGQNEQYFGPGTRLTVT.

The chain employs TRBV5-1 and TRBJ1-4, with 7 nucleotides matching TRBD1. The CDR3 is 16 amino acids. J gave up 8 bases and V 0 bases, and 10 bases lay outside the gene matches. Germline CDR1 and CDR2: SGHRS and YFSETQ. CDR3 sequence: CASSLGTGARGEKLFF. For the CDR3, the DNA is TGCGCCAGCAGCTTGGGCACAGGGGCGAGGGGCGAAAAACTGTTTTTT.

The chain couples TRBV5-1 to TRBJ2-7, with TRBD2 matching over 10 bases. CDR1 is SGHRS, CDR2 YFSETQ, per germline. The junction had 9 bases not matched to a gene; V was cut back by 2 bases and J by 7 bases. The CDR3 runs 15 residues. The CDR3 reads CASSFTSGTSGEQYF. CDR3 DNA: TGCGCCAGCAGCTTCACTAGCGGGACCAGCGGGGAGCAGTACTTC.

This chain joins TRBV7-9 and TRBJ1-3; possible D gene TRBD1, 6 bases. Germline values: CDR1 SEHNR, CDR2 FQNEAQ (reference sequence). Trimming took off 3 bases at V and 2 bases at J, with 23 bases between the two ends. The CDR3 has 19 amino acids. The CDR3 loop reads CASSLGKGETILPGNTIYF. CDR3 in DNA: TGTGCCAGCAGCTTGGGTAAGGGGGAGACAATCCTCCCTGGAAACACCATATATTTT. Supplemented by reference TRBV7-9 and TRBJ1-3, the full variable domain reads DTGVSQNPRHKITKRGQNVTFRCDPISEHNRLYWYRQTLGQGPEFLTYFQNEAQLEKSRLLSDRFSAERPKGSFSTLEIQRTEQGDSAMYLCASSLGKGETILPGNTIYFGEGSWLTVV.

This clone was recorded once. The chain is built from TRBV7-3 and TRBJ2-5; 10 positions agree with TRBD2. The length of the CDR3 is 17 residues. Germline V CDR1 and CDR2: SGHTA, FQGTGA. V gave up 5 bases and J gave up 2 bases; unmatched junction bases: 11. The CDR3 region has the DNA TGTGCCAGCAGCCCACGCGCTAGCGGGGGATTTCAAGAGACCCAGTACTTC. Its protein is CASSPRASGGFQETQYF.

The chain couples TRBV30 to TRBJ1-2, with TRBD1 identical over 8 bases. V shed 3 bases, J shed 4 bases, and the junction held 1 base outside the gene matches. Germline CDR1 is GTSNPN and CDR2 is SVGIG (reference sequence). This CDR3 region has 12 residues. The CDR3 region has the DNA TGTGCCTGGAGCACAGGGGGCTATGGCTACACCTTC. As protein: CAWSTGGYGYTF. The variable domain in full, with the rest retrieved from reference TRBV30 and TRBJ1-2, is SQTIHQWPATLVQPVGSPLSLECTVEGTSNPNLYWYRQAAGRGLQLLFYSVGIGQISSEVPQNLSASRPQDRQFILSSKKLLLSDSGFYLCAWSTGGYGYTFGSGTRLTVV.

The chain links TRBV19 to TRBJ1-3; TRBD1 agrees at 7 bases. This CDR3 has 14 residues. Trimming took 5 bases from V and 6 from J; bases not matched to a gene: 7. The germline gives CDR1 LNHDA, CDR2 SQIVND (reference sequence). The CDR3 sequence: CASSHQGGKNTIYF. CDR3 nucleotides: TGTGCCAGTAGTCACCAGGGGGGCAAAAACACCATATATTTT.

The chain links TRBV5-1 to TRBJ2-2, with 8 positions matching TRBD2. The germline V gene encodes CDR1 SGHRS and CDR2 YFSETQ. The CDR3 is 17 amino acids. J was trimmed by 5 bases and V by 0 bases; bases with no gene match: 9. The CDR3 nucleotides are TGCGCCAGCAGCTTGGGACTCGGACTAGCAGAAACCGGGGAGCTGTTTTTT. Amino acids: CASSLGLGLAETGELFF.

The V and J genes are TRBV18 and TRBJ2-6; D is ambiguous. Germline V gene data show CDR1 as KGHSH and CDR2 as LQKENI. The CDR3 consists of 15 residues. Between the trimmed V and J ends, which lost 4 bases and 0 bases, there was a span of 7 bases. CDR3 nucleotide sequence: TGTGCCAGCTCACGTTGGAGCTCTGGGGCCAACGTCCTGACTTTC. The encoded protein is CASSRWSSGANVLTF.

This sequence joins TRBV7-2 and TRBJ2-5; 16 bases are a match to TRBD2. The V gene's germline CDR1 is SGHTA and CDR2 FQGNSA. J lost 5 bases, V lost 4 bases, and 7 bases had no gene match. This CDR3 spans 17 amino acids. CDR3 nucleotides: TGTGCCAGCAGCTACGGGACTAGCGGGAGGGCCTGGGAGACCCAGTACTTC. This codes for CASSYGTSGRAWETQYF.

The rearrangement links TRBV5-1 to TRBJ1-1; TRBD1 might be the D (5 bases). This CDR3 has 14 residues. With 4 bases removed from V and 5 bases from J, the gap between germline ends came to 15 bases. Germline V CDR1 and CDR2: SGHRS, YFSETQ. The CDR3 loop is CASSIFPGQTEAFF. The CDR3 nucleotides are TGCGCCAGCAGCATCTTCCCAGGGCAGACTGAAGCTTTCTTT.

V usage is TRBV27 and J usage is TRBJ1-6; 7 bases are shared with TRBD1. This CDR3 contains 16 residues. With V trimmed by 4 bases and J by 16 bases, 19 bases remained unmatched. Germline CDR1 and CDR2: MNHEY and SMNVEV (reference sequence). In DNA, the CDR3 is TGTGCCAGCAGTTATACTTCTTCCGGGACAGCTCCCGCTCTCCACTTT. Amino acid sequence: CASSYTSSGTAPALHF.

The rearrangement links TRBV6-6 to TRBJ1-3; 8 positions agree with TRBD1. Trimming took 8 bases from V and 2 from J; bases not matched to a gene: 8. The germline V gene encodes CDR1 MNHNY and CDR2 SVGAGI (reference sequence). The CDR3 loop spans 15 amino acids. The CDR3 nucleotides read TGTGCCAGCTCCCTGACAGGGGTCGCTGGAAACACCATATATTTT. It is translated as CASSLTGVAGNTIYF.

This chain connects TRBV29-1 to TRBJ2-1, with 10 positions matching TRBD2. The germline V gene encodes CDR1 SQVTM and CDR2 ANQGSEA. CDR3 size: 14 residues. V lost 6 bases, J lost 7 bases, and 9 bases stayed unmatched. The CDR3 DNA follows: TGCAGCGTGATGAGACTAGCGGGTACAAATGAGCAGTTCTTC. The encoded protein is CSVMRLAGTNEQFF.

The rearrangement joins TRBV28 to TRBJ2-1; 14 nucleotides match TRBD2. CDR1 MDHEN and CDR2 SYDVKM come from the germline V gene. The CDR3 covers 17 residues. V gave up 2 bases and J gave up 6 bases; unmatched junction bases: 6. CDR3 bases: TGTGCCAGCAGTTTACGGACTAGCGGGAGGTTCAGCAATGAGCAGTTCTTC. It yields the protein CASSLRTSGRFSNEQFF. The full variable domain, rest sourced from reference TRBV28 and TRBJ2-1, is DVKVTQSSRYLVKRTGEKVFLECVQDMDHENMFWYRQDPGLGLRLIYFSYDVKMKEKGDIPEGYSVSREKKERFSLILESASTNQTSMYLCASSLRTSGRFSNEQFFGPGTRLTVL.

CDR3 nucleotides: TGTGCCAGCAGCTTAACGGGGGGAACCAATTCACCCCTCCACTTT. Translation: CASSLTGGTNSPLHF. J is TRBJ1-6 and V is TRBV7-3; D might be TRBD1 (5 bases). Germline V gene data show CDR1 as SGHTA and CDR2 as FQGTGA. The CDR3 covers 15 residues. Trimming stripped 0 bases from V and 7 bases from J, with 10 bases between. The whole variable domain, filled in from reference TRBV7-3 and TRBJ1-6, reads GAGVSQTPSNKVTEKGKYVELRCDPISGHTALYWYRQSLGQGPEFLIYFQGTGAADDSGLPNDRFFAVRPEGSVSTLKIQRTERGDSAVYLCASSLTGGTNSPLHFGNGTRLTVT.

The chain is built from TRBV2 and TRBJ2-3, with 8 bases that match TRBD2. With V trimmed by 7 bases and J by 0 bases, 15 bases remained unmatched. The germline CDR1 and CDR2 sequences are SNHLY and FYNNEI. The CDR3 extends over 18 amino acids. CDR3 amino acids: CASKPGLGFGASTDTQYF. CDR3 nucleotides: TGTGCCAGCAAGCCGGGACTAGGGTTTGGGGCTAGCACAGATACGCAGTATTTT.

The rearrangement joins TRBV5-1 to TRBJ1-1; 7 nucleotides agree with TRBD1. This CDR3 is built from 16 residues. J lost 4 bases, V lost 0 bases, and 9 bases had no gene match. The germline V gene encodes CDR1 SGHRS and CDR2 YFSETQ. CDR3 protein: CASSLGGQSASTEAFF. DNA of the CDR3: TGCGCCAGCAGCTTGGGGGGACAGAGCGCGAGCACTGAAGCTTTCTTT. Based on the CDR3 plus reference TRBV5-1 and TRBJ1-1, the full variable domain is KAGVTQTPRYLIKTRGQQVTLSCSPISGHRSVSWYQQTPGQGLQFLFEYFSETQRNKGNFPGRFSGRQFSNSRSEMNVSTLELGDSALYLCASSLGGQSASTEAFFGQGTRLTVV.